A selection of T cell receptor beta chains follows, all from one sample in a study of shared clonotypes between healthy human individuals. Only in-frame clones appear in the TCRdb table, and some are missing; sequencing was by immunoSEQ multiplex PCR. This table holds 2 million to 2.5 million clones, about 95% found once. What was sequenced was naive CD8+ T cells sorted from blood. These receptor sequences come from a young man in good health. CDR3s include the opening cysteine and the closing phenylalanine or tryptophan. A D gene is named only where the DNA matches it firmly. Only part of the rows carry a size: once, few, many, or a class if the clone is expanded.

j_gene,abundance,v_gene,d_gene,CDR3aa,CDR3nt
TRBJ2-7,.,TRBV4-1,.,CASSPSSRSSYEQYF,TGCGCCAGCAGCCCATCGAGCAGGAGCTCCTACGAGCAGTACTTC
TRBJ1-5,.,TRBV5-5,.,CASSSTPQVSFQPQHF,TGTGCCAGCAGCTCCACTCCCCAGGTCTCGTTTCAGCCCCAGCATTTT
TRBJ1-1,.,TRBV29-1,TRBD1,CSVRTGVVPEAFF,TGCAGCGTTCGGACAGGGGTGGTTCCTGAAGCTTTCTTT
TRBJ2-7,.,TRBV7-9,.,CASSSDLGSGYYEQYF,TGTGCCAGCAGCTCTGACCTGGGAAGCGGGTACTACGAGCAGTACTTC
TRBJ2-1,.,TRBV4-2,TRBD1,CASSLEGSGTEYNEQFF,TGTGCCAGCAGCCTCGAGGGCTCCGGGACAGAATACAATGAGCAGTTCTTC
TRBJ1-3,.,TRBV5-6,.,CASCPRRPSGNTIYF,TGTGCCAGCTGTCCTCGACGGCCCTCTGGAAACACCATATATTTT
TRBJ1-2,.,TRBV28,.,CASSFRGGSGYTF,TGTGCCAGCAGTTTCCGGGGAGGGTCTGGCTACACCTTC
TRBJ2-2,.,TRBV7-9,.,CASSPPGVVELTGELFF,TGTGCCAGCAGCCCCCCGGGGGTCGTCGAACTCACCGGGGAGCTGTTTTTT
TRBJ2-7,.,TRBV7-9,.,CASSFTEAQGEQYF,TGTGCCAGCAGCTTTACGGAGGCTCAGGGCGAGCAGTACTTC
TRBJ1-2,.,TRBV4-1,.,CASSQDGSYGYTF,TGCGCCAGCAGCCAAGACGGGAGCTATGGCTACACCTTC
TRBJ2-1,.,TRBV5-1,.,CASSLAPYNRFDEQFF,TGCGCCAGCAGCTTGGCACCGTATAATAGGTTCGATGAGCAGTTCTTC
TRBJ2-1,.,TRBV28,.,CASRERLSGIYNEQFF,TGTGCCAGCAGGGAAAGGCTAAGCGGTATTTACAATGAGCAGTTCTTC
TRBJ2-2,.,TRBV19,.,CASETTGFTRELFF,TGTGCCAGTGAGACTACAGGGTTTACAAGGGAGCTGTTTTTT
TRBJ2-1,few,TRBV18,.,CASSPGTAVHEQFF,TGTGCCAGCTCACCTGGGACGGCTGTACATGAGCAGTTCTTC
TRBJ1-1,.,TRBV5-6,TRBD1,CASSLGGQGTHEAFF,TGTGCCAGCAGCTTGGGGGGACAGGGGACCCATGAAGCTTTCTTT
TRBJ2-7,.,TRBV30,.,CAWSVGDIYEQYF,TGTGCCTGGAGTGTAGGAGATATCTACGAGCAGTACTTC
TRBJ2-3,.,TRBV7-3,TRBD2,CASSSSGSSTDTQYF,TGTGCCAGCAGCTCTAGCGGATCTAGCACAGATACGCAGTATTTT
TRBJ2-3,.,TRBV2,.,CASSDSGLGEDTQYF,TGTGCCAGCAGTGATAGCGGTTTAGGGGAAGATACGCAGTATTTT
TRBJ2-1,.,TRBV4-3,.,CASSQDLVVEQFF,TGCGCCAGCAGCCAAGATTTGGTGGTTGAGCAGTTCTTC
TRBJ2-1,.,TRBV4-1,TRBD2,CASSQATPSGGAHNEQFF,TGCGCCAGCAGCCAAGCAACGCCTAGCGGGGGGGCCCACAATGAGCAGTTCTTC